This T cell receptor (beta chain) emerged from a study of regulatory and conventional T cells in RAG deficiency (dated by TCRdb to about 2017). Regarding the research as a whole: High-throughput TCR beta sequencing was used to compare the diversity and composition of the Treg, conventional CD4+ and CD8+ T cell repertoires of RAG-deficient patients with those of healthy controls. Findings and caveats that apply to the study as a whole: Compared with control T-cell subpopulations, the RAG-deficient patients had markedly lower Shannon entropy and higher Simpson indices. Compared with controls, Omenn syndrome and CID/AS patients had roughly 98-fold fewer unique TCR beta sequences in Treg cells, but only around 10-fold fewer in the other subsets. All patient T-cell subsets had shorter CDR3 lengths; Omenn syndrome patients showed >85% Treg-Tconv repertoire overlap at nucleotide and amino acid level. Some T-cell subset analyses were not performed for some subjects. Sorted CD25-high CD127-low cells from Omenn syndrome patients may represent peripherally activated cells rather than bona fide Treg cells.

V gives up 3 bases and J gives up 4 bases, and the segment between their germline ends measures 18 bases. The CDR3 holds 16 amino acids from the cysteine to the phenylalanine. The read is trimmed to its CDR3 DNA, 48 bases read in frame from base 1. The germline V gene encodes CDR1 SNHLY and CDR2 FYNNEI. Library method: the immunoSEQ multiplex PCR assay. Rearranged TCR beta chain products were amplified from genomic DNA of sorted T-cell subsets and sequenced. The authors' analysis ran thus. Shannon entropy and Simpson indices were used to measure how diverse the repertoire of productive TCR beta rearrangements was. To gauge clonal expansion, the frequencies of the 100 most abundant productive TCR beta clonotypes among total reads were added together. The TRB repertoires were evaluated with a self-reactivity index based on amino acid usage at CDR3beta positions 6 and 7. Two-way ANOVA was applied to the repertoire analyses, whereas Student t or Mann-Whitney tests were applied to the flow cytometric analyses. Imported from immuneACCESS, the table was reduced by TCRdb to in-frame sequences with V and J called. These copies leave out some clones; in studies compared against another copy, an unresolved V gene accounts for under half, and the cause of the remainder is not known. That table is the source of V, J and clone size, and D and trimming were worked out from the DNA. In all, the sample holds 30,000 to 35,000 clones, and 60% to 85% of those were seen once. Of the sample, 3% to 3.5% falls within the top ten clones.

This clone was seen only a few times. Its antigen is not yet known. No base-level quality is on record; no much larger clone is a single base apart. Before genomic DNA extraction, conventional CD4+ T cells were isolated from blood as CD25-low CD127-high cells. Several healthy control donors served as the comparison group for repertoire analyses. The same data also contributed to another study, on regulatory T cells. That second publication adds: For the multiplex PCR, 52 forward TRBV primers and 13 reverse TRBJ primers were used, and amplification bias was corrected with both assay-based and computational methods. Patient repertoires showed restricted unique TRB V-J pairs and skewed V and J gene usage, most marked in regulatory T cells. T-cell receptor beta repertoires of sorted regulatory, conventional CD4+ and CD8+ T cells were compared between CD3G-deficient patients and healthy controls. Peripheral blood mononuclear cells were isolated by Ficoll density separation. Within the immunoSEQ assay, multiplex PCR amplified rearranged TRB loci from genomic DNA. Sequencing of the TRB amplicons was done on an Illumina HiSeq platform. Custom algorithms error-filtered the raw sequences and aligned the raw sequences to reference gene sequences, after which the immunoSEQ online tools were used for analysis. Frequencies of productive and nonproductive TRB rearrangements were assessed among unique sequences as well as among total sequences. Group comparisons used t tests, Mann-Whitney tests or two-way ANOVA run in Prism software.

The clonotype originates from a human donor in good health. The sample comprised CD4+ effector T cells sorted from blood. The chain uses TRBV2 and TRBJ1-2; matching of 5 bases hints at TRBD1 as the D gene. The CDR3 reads CASSEEGTGTIYGYTF. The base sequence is TGTGCCAGCAGTGAGGAAGGGACTGGCACAATCTATGGCTACACCTTC.